The 26 T cell receptor beta chains in this list originate from one sample, sequenced in a study of T cell repertoires in ileal Crohn's disease (dated 2019 in TCRdb). Library preparation was by the immunoSEQ multiplex PCR assay. In its TCRdb copy, this immuneACCESS table keeps in-frame sequences only and misses some clones. Where compared with another copy, unresolved V genes explain less than half of these, and the others have no known cause. For this sample the table gives about 9,200 clones, of which 79% were detected only once. The ten top clones hold 15% to 20% of the sample. In light of the paper, this sample's time point label describes: neoterminal ileum biopsy at postoperative endoscopy, about 6 months after surgery. Sequencing input: ileal tissue. These TCRs come from an adult with Crohn's disease.

V is TRBV29-1 and J is TRBJ2-3; 7 nucleotides align to TRBD2. The CDR3 runs 17 residues. V lost 5 bases to trimming and J lost 2 bases; unmatched junction nucleotides: 16. Germline-derived CDR1 and CDR2 are SQVTM and ANQGSEA. CDR3 coding DNA: TGCAGCGTTAGCCCATTGGGGGGGAAGCCCGACACAGATACGCAGTATTTT. Translation gives CSVSPLGGKPDTDTQYF.

The rearrangement links TRBV7-5 to TRBJ2-3; TRBD2 is taken as the D call from the table, unchecked against the DNA. TRBV7-5 is reported as a pseudogene. The CDR3 runs 16 residues. The CDR3 DNA follows: TGTGTCAGAAGCCCAAGACTAGCGGGCTACACAGATACGCAGTATTTT. Protein sequence: CVRSPRLAGYTDTQYF.

This clone came up once. The chain links TRBV12-5 to TRBJ2-4; perhaps TRBD1 as D (5 bases). This CDR3 is 13 amino acids long. With 6 bases removed from V and 3 bases from J, the gap between germline ends came to 9 bases. Per the germline V gene, CDR1 is LGHNT and CDR2 is FRNRAP. CDR3 protein: CASGPDSKNIQYF. The CDR3 nucleotides read TGTGCTAGTGGACCCGACAGCAAAAACATTCAGTACTTC.

This chain joins TRBV13 and TRBJ2-1, with 8 bases that match TRBD1. V lost 5 bases to trimming and J lost 0 bases; unmatched junction nucleotides: 3. The germline gives CDR1 PRHDT, CDR2 FYEKMQ (reference sequence). CDR3 length equals 15 residues. CDR3 nucleotides: TGTGCCAGCAGCCCAGGGGGCCGCTCCTACAATGAGCAGTTCTTC. Amino acids: CASSPGGRSYNEQFF.

The V call is TRBV5-4, the J call TRBJ2-2, with D maybe TRBD1 (5 bases). Trimming removed 3 bases at V and 5 bases at J, with 17 bases between. This CDR3 comprises 16 residues. CDR1 SGHNT and CDR2 YYREEE come from the germline V gene (reference sequence). CDR3 residues: CASSSPGIGLTGELFF. In DNA form, the CDR3 reads TGTGCCAGCAGCTCCCCAGGGATAGGGCTGACCGGGGAGCTGTTTTTT.

The chain employs TRBV9 and TRBJ2-1; perhaps TRBD1 as D (5 bases). Trimming removed 4 bases at V and 3 bases at J, with 8 bases between. In germline, CDR1 is SGDLS, CDR2 YYNGEE. The CDR3 runs to 13 residues. CDR3 coding DNA: TGTGCCAGCAGCATTGACAGCTACAATGAGCAGTTCTTC. It specifies CASSIDSYNEQFF.

This rearrangement joins TRBV4-2 to TRBJ2-5; 7 nucleotides line up with TRBD2. The CDR3 runs 15 residues. The J segment lost 1 base and the V segment lost 0 bases, leaving 2 bases of the junction unmatched. CDR1 is LGHNA, CDR2 YNFKEQ, per germline. This CDR3 is CASSQDRGGQETQYF. CDR3 DNA: TGTGCCAGCAGCCAAGATCGCGGGGGCCAAGAGACCCAGTACTTC.

The J gene is TRBJ1-3, the V gene TRBV9, with 7 bases matching TRBD1. The CDR3 sequence is 15 residues long. Per germline, CDR1 SGDLS and CDR2 YYNGEE. V lost 0 bases and J lost 3; bases outside the gene matches: 3. In DNA form, the CDR3 reads TGTGCCAGCAGCGTAGAGGGGGCCAGTGGAAACACCATATATTTT. It encodes CASSVEGASGNTIYF.

The chain recombines TRBV19 with TRBJ1-1, with D possibly matching TRBD1 (5 bases). Trimming shortened V by 4 bases and J by 0 bases, and 12 bases separated the two germline ends. The CDR3 length is 15 residues. Per the germline V gene, CDR1 is LNHDA and CDR2 is SQIVND (reference sequence). The CDR3 DNA follows: TGTGCCAGTAGTACCGGACACTCAATGAACACTGAAGCTTTCTTT. Translating gives CASSTGHSMNTEAFF.

The V call is TRBV19, the J call TRBJ1-4; 7 nucleotides agree with TRBD1. The junction had 2 bases not matched to a gene; V was cut back by 4 bases and J by 0 bases. Germline lookup yields CDR1 LNHDA and CDR2 SQIVND (reference sequence). The CDR3 covers 15 residues. CDR3 sequence: CASSTGTATNEKLFF. The CDR3 bases are TGTGCCAGTAGTACGGGGACAGCAACTAATGAAAAACTGTTTTTT.

This chain uses TRBV4-3 with TRBJ2-1; 7 bases are shared with TRBD1. The CDR3 loop spans 16 amino acids. The ends lost 0 bases at V and 0 bases at J; junction bases unmatched: 2. Germline CDR1 is LGHNA and CDR2 is YSLEER. DNA for the CDR3: TGCGCCAGCAGCCAAGATAGGGACAGCTCCTACAATGAGCAGTTCTTC. It yields the protein CASSQDRDSSYNEQFF.

The rearrangement uses TRBV27 and TRBJ1-6; TRBD1 aligns across 7 bases. The CDR3 length is 13 residues. In germline, CDR1 is MNHEY, CDR2 SMNVEV (reference sequence). J gave up 9 bases and V 2 bases, and 1 base lay outside the gene matches. The CDR3 DNA sequence: TGTGCCAGCAGTTTAAGGGGGCCTTCACCCCTCCACTTT. Encoded protein: CASSLRGPSPLHF.

The gene calls are TRBV15 and TRBJ2-6; D ambiguous. Germline CDR1 LNHNV, CDR2 YYDKDF (reference sequence). The CDR3 has 14 residues. Deletions cut 1 base from V and 2 bases from J, with 3 bases between. CDR3 nucleotide sequence: TGTGCCACCAGCAGAGGAGCTGGGGCCAACGTCCTGACTTTC. It translates to CATSRGAGANVLTF.

The chain links TRBV5-1 to TRBJ1-6; 8 bases are a match to TRBD1. Trimming removed 4 bases from V and 5 bases from J; junction bases left unmatched: 5. Germline assignment: CDR1 SGHRS and CDR2 YFSETQ. This CDR3 comprises 15 residues. The DNA for the CDR3 is TGCGCCAGCAGCCAACCGGGACAGGATAATTCACCCCTCCACTTT. Translating gives CASSQPGQDNSPLHF.

The V and J genes are TRBV30 and TRBJ1-3, with 7 positions matching TRBD1. Germline CDR1 GTSNPN, CDR2 SVGIG (reference sequence). Trimming took 5 bases from V and 0 from J; bases not matched to a gene: 4. The CDR3 extends over 14 amino acids. The CDR3 nucleotides are TGTGCCTGGTCGACAGGGAGCTCTGGAAACACCATATATTTT. Translating gives CAWSTGSSGNTIYF.

The chain employs TRBV5-6 and TRBJ1-2, with TRBD1 matching over 10 bases. Germline CDR1 and CDR2: SGHDT and YYEEEE. V trimming: 0 bases; J trimming: 4 bases; junction bases outside the gene matches: 6. The CDR3 sequence is 16 residues long. CDR3 DNA sequence: TGTGCCAGCAGCTTGGGAGCAGGGACAGGGGTCTATGGCTACACCTTC. Its protein is CASSLGAGTGVYGYTF. The full variable domain, with the rest looked up from reference TRBV5-6 and TRBJ1-2, is DAGVTQSPTHLIKTRGQQVTLRCSPKSGHDTVSWYQQALGQGPQFIFQYYEEEERQRGNFPDRFSGHQFPNYSSELNVNALLLGDSALYLCASSLGAGTGVYGYTFGSGTRLTVV.

The chain joins TRBV5-1 to TRBJ1-6, with D possibly being TRBD1 (6 bases). The CDR3 extends over 15 amino acids. Between the trimmed V and J ends, which lost 4 bases and 9 bases, there was a span of 17 bases. Looked up from germline, CDR1 is SGHRS and CDR2 is YFSETQ. CDR3 region: CASSPRQVVGSPLHF. The CDR3 DNA sequence: TGCGCCAGCAGCCCGAGACAGGTCGTAGGTTCACCCCTCCACTTT.

The V and J genes are TRBV5-4 and TRBJ1-1; weak D call: TRBD1 (5 bases). Trimming removed 0 bases at V and 11 bases at J, with 11 bases between. Germline CDR1 is SGHNT and CDR2 is YYREEE (reference sequence). There are 12 residues in the CDR3. CDR3 sequence (DNA): TGTGCCAGCAGCTTGGAAGGGGTAAGGGCTTTCTTT. Its translation is CASSLEGVRAFF.

The V call is TRBV19, the J call TRBJ2-1, with D tentatively TRBD2 (5 bases). The CDR3 runs 14 residues. The germline V and J ends were trimmed by 1 base and 6 bases, with 10 bases remaining between them. The V gene's germline CDR1 is LNHDA and CDR2 SQIVND (reference sequence). The CDR3 spells CASSIGGLLNEQFF. The CDR3 DNA is TGTGCCAGTAGTATAGGTGGACTTCTCAATGAGCAGTTCTTC.

This chain links TRBV5-1 with TRBJ2-1, with 7 bases lining up with TRBD2. Per germline, CDR1 SGHRS and CDR2 YFSETQ. V gave up 4 bases and J gave up 8 bases; unmatched junction bases: 15. This CDR3 spans 16 amino acids. DNA of the CDR3: TGCGCCAGCAGCCCATGGGTCCCGGGGGGTTTGTATGAGCAGTTCTTC. The encoded protein is CASSPWVPGGLYEQFF.

The chain couples TRBV9 to TRBJ1-1; D is unclear. The CDR3 length is 13 residues. Germline lookup yields CDR1 SGDLS and CDR2 YYNGEE. Trimming removed 3 bases from V and 5 bases from J, with 11 bases in between. The CDR3 nucleotides are TGTGCCAGCAGCGCACACGGCGGGACTGAAGCTTTCTTT. Amino acid sequence: CASSAHGGTEAFF. Supplemented by reference TRBV9 and TRBJ1-1, the full variable domain reads DSGVTQTPKHLITATGQRVTLRCSPRSGDLSVYWYQQSLDQGLQFLIQYYNGEERAKGNILERFSAQQFPDLHSELNLSSLELGDSALYFCASSAHGGTEAFFGQGTRLTVV.

The V call is TRBV7-2, the J call TRBJ2-7; 7 nucleotides match TRBD2. Trimming cost V 2 bases and J 4 bases; bases outside gene matches: 8. This CDR3 contains 15 residues. Germline V gene sequence: CDR1 SGHTA, CDR2 FQGNSA. The CDR3 DNA reads TGTGCCAGCAGCTTAACGGCGGGAGTAGGGTACGAGCAGTACTTC. It translates to CASSLTAGVGYEQYF.

This clone has just a few counts. The V gene is TRBV6-4, the J gene TRBJ2-5, with D hard to call. Germline V gene sequence: CDR1 MRHNA, CDR2 SNTAGT. Trimming removed 5 bases from V and 3 bases from J, with 4 bases in between. The CDR3 sequence is 11 residues long. The CDR3 reads CASSQKETQYF. The DNA for the CDR3 is TGTGCCAGCAGTCAAAAAGAGACCCAGTACTTC.

This clone was seen only a few times. The CDR3 DNA reads as TGTGCCACCAGCAGAGATCTAGGGAACACCGGGGAGCTGTTTTTT. Translating it yields CATSRDLGNTGELFF. This chain links TRBV15 with TRBJ2-2, with unresolved D. The V gene lost 0 bases and the J gene lost 1 base, with 6 bases spanning the gap. CDR1 is LNHNV, CDR2 YYDKDF, per germline (reference sequence). The CDR3 is 15 amino acids.

This rearrangement joins TRBV2 to TRBJ1-1, with a possible D match to TRBD1 (6 bases). V lost 6 bases to trimming and J lost 1 base, with 6 bases between them. The CDR3 runs 12 residues. Per germline, CDR1 SNHLY and CDR2 FYNNEI. CDR3 sequence: CASRQGNTEAFF. The CDR3 DNA is TGTGCCAGCAGACAGGGGAACACTGAAGCTTTCTTT.

This clone is a singleton in its sample. The J gene is TRBJ1-1, the V gene TRBV6-1; D is unresolved. Germline values: CDR1 MNHNS, CDR2 SASEGT. Deletions cut 5 bases from V and 7 bases from J, with 8 bases between. CDR3 size: 11 residues. CDR3 coding DNA: TGTGCCAGCAGTCACAAAAATGAAGCTTTCTTT. Translated: CASSHKNEAFF.